A single sample gave rise to the 5 T cell receptor beta chains below, sequenced in a study of blood T cell repertoires in COVID-19. Clones were read by immunoSEQ multiplex PCR, and TCRdb kept only the in-frame ones, dropping some. The data contain roughly 380,000 clones, 70% to 85% of them seen just once; the ten biggest clones take up around 1.1%. The specimen sequenced was peripheral blood. The receptors here all came from a human donor with acute or convalescent COVID-19. The donor label of this sample is uncertain.

The rearrangement joins TRBV5-1 to TRBJ2-1, with TRBD2 as a possible D gene (5 bases). The CDR3 loop spans 17 amino acids. Trimming cost V 0 bases and J 8 bases, with 21 bases left between them. Germline-derived CDR1 and CDR2 are SGHRS and YFSETQ. This CDR3 reads CASSLGGSSRSMDEQFF. CDR3 sequence (DNA): TGCGCCAGCAGCTTGGGAGGGTCCAGCCGGTCCATGGATGAGCAGTTCTTC. Based on the CDR3 plus reference TRBV5-1 and TRBJ2-1, the full variable domain is KAGVTQTPRYLIKTRGQQVTLSCSPISGHRSVSWYQQTPGQGLQFLFEYFSETQRNKGNFPGRFSGRQFSNSRSEMNVSTLELGDSALYLCASSLGGSSRSMDEQFFGPGTRLTVL.

The V gene is TRBV29-1, the J gene TRBJ1-1, with D possibly TRBD1 on 5 matching bases. This CDR3 has 16 residues. Trimming removed 6 bases from V and 0 bases from J, with 20 bases in between. Germline CDR1 SQVTM, CDR2 ANQGSEA. Here the CDR3 reads CSVHTRGGEMNTEAFF. CDR3 nucleotides: TGCAGCGTCCACACTCGAGGAGGGGAGATGAACACTGAAGCTTTCTTT.

The chain employs TRBV5-1 and TRBJ1-2, with TRBD1 matching over 10 bases. V shed 3 bases, J shed 8 bases, and the junction held 4 bases outside the gene matches. The CDR3 loop spans 13 amino acids. Germline V gene data show CDR1 as SGHRS and CDR2 as YFSETQ. The CDR3 DNA follows: TGCGCCAGCAGCTCGACAGGGGGCGCGGGCTACACCTTC. It translates to CASSSTGGAGYTF.

This chain joins TRBV5-1 and TRBJ2-7; D ambiguous. Germline CDR1 is SGHRS and CDR2 is YFSETQ. The V end was cut by 0 bases, the J end by 0 bases, with 10 bases between. This CDR3 contains 15 residues. The CDR3 DNA sequence: TGCGCCAGCAGCTTGGCCCCACAGATCTCCTACGAGCAGTACTTC. Translation: CASSLAPQISYEQYF.

The chain is built from TRBV29-1 and TRBJ2-2; TRBD1 is a possible D gene (6 bases). V lost 6 bases and J lost 5, with 10 bases in between. The CDR3 contains 12 residues. Germline-derived CDR1 and CDR2 are SQVTM and ANQGSEA. Here the CDR3 DNA reads TGCAGCGTGGGGGCCAAAACCGGGGAGCTGTTTTTT. Translation: CSVGAKTGELFF.